This T cell receptor beta chain was identified in a study of T cell responses to AZD1222 COVID-19 vaccine (dated by TCRdb to about 2021). The study in broad terms: AZD1222 recipients with second doses at about 4 weeks or about 12 weeks were pooled, because spike-specific TCR depth and breadth did not differ between schedules. A total of over 230 trial participants underwent TCR sequencing, of whom some 210 received two doses of AZD1222 and 26 received two doses of the MenACWY control vaccine. Trial participants were enrolled by age into 18-55, 56-69 and 70-plus year subgroups, with about 150, 28 and 57 TCR-sequenced participants respectively.

The full study reports these points: Most participants were white British and females outnumbered males, and the authors suggested that clonal diversity may have been underestimated. Reportedly, close to half of the unique spike-specific TCRs recognized epitopes lying outside the regions that are mutated in the B.1.351 and B.1.1.7 variants. Because no day 14 peak-response samples were available, repertoires were characterized only after the peak T cell response. Conclusions about previously exposed vaccinees are limited because only a handful of AZD1222 recipients were SARS-CoV-2 seropositive at baseline. Spike-specific TCR breadth and depth rose significantly after two AZD1222 doses compared with day 0 and with MenACWY recipients. The 56-69-year group was small, and its depth increase did not reach significance, likely because of low power. Vaccine-associated CD4 TCRs spanned the whole spike protein, with dominant responses in regions 160-218 and 743-854.

From cysteine to phenylalanine, the CDR3 is 14 amino acids long. Just the 42-base CDR3 DNA is kept, in frame starting at base 1. At the junction V is shortened by 10 bases and J by 6 bases; bases outside the gene matches: 11. The germline V gene (reference sequence) yields LNHDA for CDR1 and SQIVND for CDR2. The CDR3 regions of human TCRbeta chains were subjected to immunosequencing. The paper's processing steps were these. TCRs in the repertoires were matched against a reference library of SARS-CoV-2-specific TCRs that had been generated with the MIRA antigen-specificity platform. Breadth was defined as the fraction of unique TCRs that were SARS-CoV-2-associated, and depth was defined as the fraction of total T cells that were SARS-CoV-2-associated. Using the MIRA data, each spike-specific TCR was assigned both to the spike region to which the TCR was reactive and to a CD4 or CD8 class. Log10-transformed breadth and depth values were compared by one-way ANOVA with Sidak's multiple comparisons tests. TCRdb re-hosts the immuneACCESS table, in-frame sequences only. Its copies lack some clones; in the studies checked, an unresolved V gene accounts for under half of them, and the cause for the rest is not known. V and J calls and clone size are copied from that table; D and trimming were computed from the DNA. The sample table shows about 150,000 clones, and approximately 94% are seen once. About 9.1% of the sample comes from the top ten.

About this clone: Its antigen is still unknown. No base-level quality is on record; no much larger clone is a single base apart.

The sample's time point label is to be understood as: baseline before first vaccination. Samples from vaccinated people were obtained from the UK trials COV001 and COV002, which included a single-blind randomized controlled phase 2/3 trial of AZD1222 (ChAdOx1 nCoV-19) in healthy adults. For TCRbeta chain sequencing, PBMC samples were collected from trial participants at day 0 and at day 28 after the second dose. This clonotype originated in an adult in good health. The sample in question was peripheral blood, obtained on day 0 of AZD1222 vaccination. This receptor chain uses TRBV19 and TRBJ2-2, and TRBD2 matches 7 of the central bases. The CDR3 region has the sequence CATQAGIYAGELFF. In nucleotides, the sequence is TGTGCCACCCAAGCGGGGATATACGCCGGGGAGCTGTTTTTT.